Below are 25 T cell receptor beta chains sequenced from a single sample in a study of cytotoxic CD8 clonotypes in ibrutinib-treated CLL. Repertoires were generated with immunoSEQ multiplex PCR, while TCRdb's copy carries only in-frame clones and drops some. The sample has roughly 45,000 clones, 60% to 70% seen once; the top ten hold around a fifth. This material consisted of PBMCs, taken after 24 months of ibrutinib treatment. These receptors all stem from a human donor with chronic lymphocytic leukemia.

In its sample, this clone was seen once. The V call is TRBV29-1, the J call TRBJ2-3; TRBD1 is a possible D gene (6 bases). V was cut by 6 bases and J by 2 bases, with 12 bases left in between. Germline V gives CDR1 SQVTM, CDR2 ANQGSEA. The length of the CDR3 is 13 residues. The CDR3, as DNA: TGCAGCGTCACAGGGACCAACACAGATACGCAGTATTTT. This sequence encodes CSVTGTNTDTQYF.

The rearrangement links TRBV9 to TRBJ1-6; 11 bases fit TRBD1. CDR3 length: 18 residues. Germline CDR1 SGDLS, CDR2 YYNGEE. Trimming at V came to 4 bases and at J to 9 bases, leaving 15 bases not matched to a gene. CDR3 sequence: CASSPRPGTGGSSSPLHF. The CDR3 DNA reads as TGTGCCAGCAGCCCCCGGCCCGGGACAGGGGGGAGTAGTTCACCCCTCCACTTT.

The V call is TRBV18, the J call TRBJ2-5; D is ambiguous. V was shortened by 3 bases and J by 2 bases, with 10 bases between the two germline ends. CDR1 is KGHSH, CDR2 LQKENI, per germline. This CDR3 is 14 amino acids long. The CDR3 region is CASSPTTRQETQYF. In nucleotides, the CDR3 is TGTGCCAGCTCACCTACGACACGACAAGAGACCCAGTACTTC.

This clone was counted between two and nine times. The rearrangement joins TRBV5-5 to TRBJ1-3; D remains ambiguous. Germline loops: CDR1 SGHKS, CDR2 YYEKEE (reference sequence). Trimming stripped 2 bases from V and 4 bases from J, with 22 bases between. The CDR3 totals 18 residues. This CDR3 is CASSFPSGRHLSGNTIYF. Here the CDR3 DNA reads TGTGCCAGCAGCTTCCCATCGGGCAGGCACCTCTCCGGAAACACCATATATTTT.

This clone was counted at least ten times. CDR3 in DNA: TGTGCCAGCAGCACCGCACAGGGGGTCAATGAGCAGTTCTTC. This codes for CASSTAQGVNEQFF. The chain recombines TRBV2 with TRBJ2-1; 8 nucleotides agree with TRBD1. The CDR3 sequence is 14 residues long. After removal of 6 bases from V and 6 bases from J, the junction contained 7 bases not matched to a gene. Germline CDR1 is SNHLY and CDR2 is FYNNEI.

V usage is TRBV7-9 and J usage is TRBJ2-7; weak D call: TRBD1 (7 bases). This CDR3 is built from 14 residues. With 5 bases removed from V and 3 bases from J, the gap between germline ends came to 14 bases. Germline V gives CDR1 SEHNR, CDR2 FQNEAQ (reference sequence). The CDR3 DNA follows: TGTGCCAGCAGCAGACAGGGAGGAGGCTACGAGCAGTACTTC. Amino acid sequence: CASSRQGGGYEQYF.

The chain links TRBV5-8 to TRBJ1-2; D is undetermined. Per the germline V gene, CDR1 is SGHTS and CDR2 is YDEGEE. Trimming took 4 bases from V and 0 from J, leaving 10 bases between them. The CDR3 is 14 residues long. The CDR3 sequence: CASSTPTANYGYTF. CDR3 bases: TGTGCCAGCAGCACCCCGACGGCTAACTATGGCTACACCTTC. The full variable domain, its missing parts supplied by reference TRBV5-8 and TRBJ1-2, is EAGVTQSPTHLIKTRGQQATLRCSPISGHTSVYWYQQALGLGLQFLLWYDEGEERNRGNFPPRFSGRQFPNYSSELNVNALELEDSALYLCASSTPTANYGYTFGSGTRLTVV.

The chain couples TRBV30 to TRBJ1-5; D may be TRBD1 (5 bases). Trimming removed 0 bases from V and 3 bases from J, with 12 bases in between. The V gene's germline CDR1 is GTSNPN and CDR2 SVGIG (reference sequence). This CDR3 has 15 residues. The CDR3 nucleotides read TGTGCCTGGAGTGTACCGGGGCCGAACAATCAGCCCCAGCATTTT. Residues: CAWSVPGPNNQPQHF.

This chain links TRBV13 with TRBJ2-3, with D perhaps matching TRBD2 (6 bases). The CDR3 consists of 15 residues. Trimming took off 5 bases at V and 2 bases at J, with 14 bases between the two ends. Germline CDR1 PRHDT, CDR2 FYEKMQ (reference sequence). CDR3 DNA: TGTGCCAGCAGCCCTCGGCGGGACTTCACAGATACGCAGTATTTT. It encodes CASSPRRDFTDTQYF.

The chain links TRBV20-1 to TRBJ2-7; the D call may be TRBD1 or TRBD2 (6 bases each). The germline CDR1 and CDR2 sequences are DFQATT and SNEGSKA (reference sequence). The length of the CDR3 is 11 residues. V was trimmed by 6 bases and J by 2 bases, leaving 8 bases between them. The CDR3 bases are TGCAGTGCAAGGGGGGCCTACGAGCAGTACTTC. This translates into CSARGAYEQYF.

This chain joins TRBV30 and TRBJ1-2; D uncertain. Trimming pared 0 bases from V and 7 bases from J, leaving 9 bases between. Looked up from germline, CDR1 is GTSNPN and CDR2 is SVGIG (reference sequence). The CDR3 is 12 amino acids. The CDR3 nucleotides read TGTGCCTGGAGTGTTTCACGGGCTGGCTACACCTTC. Protein sequence: CAWSVSRAGYTF.

The rearrangement uses TRBV7-8 and TRBJ2-5, with TRBD1 identical over 8 bases. The germline V gene has CDR1 SGHVS and CDR2 FQNEAQ. This CDR3 has 15 amino acids. The J segment lost 2 bases and the V segment lost 2 bases, leaving 4 bases of the junction unmatched. The CDR3 sequence: CASSLRRQGQETQYF. Written as DNA, the CDR3 is TGTGCCAGCAGCTTAAGGAGACAGGGGCAAGAGACCCAGTACTTC.

The genes are TRBV29-1 and TRBJ2-3; 7 nucleotides agree with TRBD1. With V trimmed by 8 bases and J by 4 bases, 12 bases remained unmatched. Germline V gene lookup returns CDR1 SQVTM and CDR2 ANQGSEA. This CDR3 has 14 residues. CDR3 loop: CSIGRQGLADTQYF. The CDR3 nucleotides read TGCAGCATAGGTCGACAGGGTCTCGCAGATACGCAGTATTTT.

This chain joins TRBV7-2 and TRBJ1-1; possibly TRBD1 for D (5 bases). Deletions cut 5 bases from V and 5 bases from J, with 12 bases between. The germline V gene encodes CDR1 SGHTA and CDR2 FQGNSA. The CDR3 has 13 residues. The CDR3 loop is CASSREGVTEAFF. As DNA, the CDR3 is TGTGCCAGCAGCCGTGAAGGGGTTACTGAAGCTTTCTTT. Full variable domain (rest looked up from reference TRBV7-2 and TRBJ1-1): GAGVSQSPSNKVTEKGKDVELRCDPISGHTALYWYRQSLGQGLEFLIYFQGNSAPDKSGLPSDRFSAERTGGSVSTLTIQRTQQEDSAVYLCASSREGVTEAFFGQGTRLTVV.

This clone has ten or more counts. The V call is TRBV10-3, the J call TRBJ1-5; D remains unclear. CDR1 is ENHRY and CDR2 is SYGVKD in the germline V gene. The CDR3 length is 12 residues. Trimming removed 0 bases at V and 5 bases at J, with 2 bases between. DNA for the CDR3: TGTGCCATCAGTGAGTCGCATCAGCCCCAGCATTTT. Its protein product is CAISESHQPQHF.

The chain has TRBV19 and TRBJ1-2; tentative D call: TRBD1 (6 bases). Per germline, CDR1 LNHDA and CDR2 SQIVND (reference sequence). V gave up 7 bases and J gave up 14 bases, with 17 bases separating them. The CDR3 is made up of 11 amino acids. CDR3 sequence (DNA): TGTGCCAGTATAGGAAGGACAGAACAAACCTTC. Protein product: CASIGRTEQTF.

The V call is TRBV10-3, the J call TRBJ2-3, with 8 bases lining up with TRBD2. CDR3 length: 18 residues. V lost 8 bases, J lost 1 base, and 17 bases stayed unmatched. Germline V CDR1 and CDR2: ENHRY, SYGVKD. CDR3 region: CAISLAGYWEVRTDTQYF. CDR3 nucleotide sequence: TGTGCCATCTCGTTAGCGGGATATTGGGAGGTGCGCACAGATACGCAGTATTTT.

As to this clone: Its ends do not fully match the called genes, so a read error is possible. This chain connects TRBV7-7 to TRBJ2-1; tentatively, D is TRBD1 (7 bases). This CDR3 has 16 amino acids. The germline CDR1 and CDR2 sequences are SSHAT and FNYEAQ (reference sequence). The CDR3 protein is CASSLGAGGNYNEQFF. CDR3 DNA sequence: TGTGCTAGCAGCCTAGGGGCAGGGGGGAACTACAATGAGCAGTTCTTC. The full variable domain, with the rest looked up from reference TRBV7-7 and TRBJ2-1, is GAGVSQSPRYKVTKRGQDVTLRCDPISSHATLYWYQQALGQGPEFLTYFNYEAQPDKSGLPSDRFSAERPEGSISTLTIQRTEQRDSAMYRCASSLGAGGNYNEQFFGPGTRLTVL.

This clone was seen more than once but under ten times. CDR3 nucleotide sequence: TGTGCCAGCAGCCCCAGGACAGGGGAAGGATCACCCCTCCACTTT. Its protein product is CASSPRTGEGSPLHF. This chain links TRBV9 with TRBJ1-6, with TRBD1 identical over 9 bases. The CDR3 length is 15 residues. V lost 4 bases and J lost 10; bases outside the gene matches: 9. Germline-derived CDR1 and CDR2 are SGDLS and YYNGEE.

V and J are TRBV5-5 and TRBJ1-3; D is undetermined. CDR1 SGHKS and CDR2 YYEKEE come from the germline V gene (reference sequence). CDR3 length: 15 amino acids. V lost 2 bases, J lost 0 bases, and 9 bases lay in between. The CDR3 bases are TGTGCCAGCAGCTTTGAACCCCACTCTGGAAACACCATATATTTT. Translated, it gives CASSFEPHSGNTIYF.

The chain has TRBV5-1 and TRBJ2-1; no definite D call. Trimming cost V 0 bases and J 10 bases, with 5 bases left between them. The germline V gene has CDR1 SGHRS and CDR2 YFSETQ. The CDR3 sequence is 11 residues long. CDR3 nucleotides: TGCGCCAGCAGCTTGGTCGGCGAGCAGTTCTTC. Residues: CASSLVGEQFF.

The chain couples TRBV5-1 to TRBJ2-7; 14 nucleotides line up with TRBD2. CDR1 is SGHRS, CDR2 YFSETQ, per germline. V was pared by 4 bases and J by 1 base, with 7 bases of the junction left unmatched. The CDR3 sequence is 17 residues long. CDR3 amino acids: CASSPGTSGSYSYEQYF. DNA of the CDR3: TGCGCCAGCAGCCCCGGGACTAGCGGGAGTTATTCCTACGAGCAGTACTTC.

This clone was recorded many times. The V and J genes are TRBV7-9 and TRBJ1-2; 7 bases match TRBD1. This CDR3 has 15 residues. The germline CDR1 and CDR2 sequences are SEHNR and FQNEAQ (reference sequence). Germline trimming cut 0 bases from V and 3 bases from J; bases unmatched to any gene: 4. The CDR3 nucleotides read TGTGCCAGCAGCTTAGCGGACAGGCCCGACTATGGCTACACCTTC. It translates to CASSLADRPDYGYTF.

V usage is TRBV2 and J usage is TRBJ2-5, with D hard to call. The germline V gene encodes CDR1 SNHLY and CDR2 FYNNEI. The CDR3 covers 11 residues. Trimming removed 4 bases from V and 5 bases from J, with 5 bases in between. The CDR3 DNA follows: TGTGCCAGCAGTGCGCATGAGACCCAGTACTTC. Amino acids: CASSAHETQYF. The complete variable domain, with remaining parts taken from reference TRBV2 and TRBJ2-5, reads EPEVTQTPSHQVTQMGQEVILRCVPISNHLYFYWYRQILGQKVEFLVSFYNNEISEKSEIFDDQFSVERPDGSNFTLKIRSTKLEDSAMYFCASSAHETQYFGPGTRLLVL.

This clone was observed a single time. The J gene is TRBJ1-2, the V gene TRBV19, with D possibly TRBD1 on 6 matching bases. Trimming removed 10 bases from V and 4 bases from J, with 13 bases in between. The CDR3 extends over 12 amino acids. CDR1 and CDR2 (germline): LNHDA, SQIVND (reference sequence). CDR3 sequence reads: CATKQGGYGYTF. The CDR3 bases are TGTGCCACTAAACAGGGAGGCTATGGCTACACCTTC.